This TCR beta chain is from a study of cytomegalovirus exposure and HLA in healthy donors. The study ran its PCR with 60 Vbeta and 13 Jbeta primers. Original handling: There were about 80 million unique TCR beta chains by a later count, and approximately 11 million of them were shared. The data were produced by immunoSEQ multiplex PCR, yet TCRdb's version contains in-frame clones alone and is incomplete. V and J calls and clone size come straight from that table; D and trimming were deduced from the DNA. The table shows 150,000 to 200,000 clones, with about 85% occurring only once. Study-level results: When analyzed later, the rates of TCR association showed variation by HLA locus, with DRB1 the most and HLA-C the fewest.

The V gene end was trimmed by 4 bases and the J gene end by 7 bases; junction bases not matched to a gene: 9. The CDR3 loop spans 14 amino acids. Germline V CDR1 and CDR2: LNHDA, SQIVND (reference sequence). In the case of this clone: The antigen remains undetermined.

This TCR was sampled from a woman between 50 and 59 years old in good health and CMV-seronegative. Material: PBMCs. The chain is built from TRBV19 and TRBJ1-2; TRBD1 agrees at 7 bases. The CDR3 DNA reads as TGTGCCAGTAGTACGACGGGACAGATCGTTGGCTACACCTTC. This encodes CASSTTGQIVGYTF.